The 17 T cell receptor beta chains given below trace back to one sample, sequenced in a study of blood T cell repertoires in COVID-19. Generated by immunoSEQ multiplex PCR, the TCRdb table keeps only in-frame clones and is missing some. The sample shows tens of thousands of clones, about nine tenths of them seen only once. The sample consisted of peripheral blood. Source of these receptors: a man in his 60s with COVID-19, enrolled during active disease.

Only one count was recorded for this clone. The chain links TRBV30 to TRBJ1-4, with TRBD1 as a possible D gene (5 bases). Germline V gives CDR1 GTSNPN, CDR2 SVGIG (reference sequence). CDR3 size: 14 residues. V was shortened by 2 bases and J by 7 bases, with 14 bases between the two germline ends. CDR3 sequence (DNA): TGTGCCTGGAGTCCCTACGTCCAGGGTGAAAAACTGTTTTTT. Amino acid sequence: CAWSPYVQGEKLFF.

The V gene is TRBV10-3, the J gene TRBJ2-5, with 14 bases identical to TRBD2. CDR3 length equals 17 residues. V shed 9 bases and J 2 bases; nucleotides not matched to a gene: 11. The germline V gene has CDR1 ENHRY and CDR2 SYGVKD. The CDR3: CAIAGTSGRRRQETQYF. CDR3 bases: TGTGCCATAGCCGGGACTAGCGGGAGACGGAGACAAGAGACCCAGTACTTC.

The chain has TRBV18 and TRBJ2-2, with TRBD1 matching 7 bases. Germline values: CDR1 KGHSH, CDR2 LQKENI. The length of the CDR3 is 16 residues. V gave up 1 base and J gave up 0 bases; unmatched junction bases: 2. CDR3 region: CASSPRGQANTGELFF. The CDR3 DNA reads TGTGCCAGCTCACCACGTGGACAGGCGAACACCGGGGAGCTGTTTTTT.

Comments on this clone: Other nucleotide sequences from this sample produce the same CDR3. This chain connects TRBV5-1 to TRBJ1-5; D gene uncertain. CDR3 length equals 13 residues. Per the germline V gene, CDR1 is SGHRS and CDR2 is YFSETQ. The V end lost 4 bases, the J end lost 4 bases, and 9 bases lay between the germline ends. CDR3 loop: CASSRTGNQPQHF. The CDR3 DNA reads TGCGCCAGCAGCAGGACGGGGAATCAGCCCCAGCATTTT.

V gene TRBV5-1 combines with J gene TRBJ2-1, with TRBD2 matching over 13 bases. The CDR3 is 16 residues long. Germline V CDR1 and CDR2: SGHRS, YFSETQ. Germline trimming cut 1 base from V and 10 bases from J; bases unmatched to any gene: 8. The chain's CDR3 is CASSLLGLAGVYEQFF. The CDR3 DNA reads TGCGCCAGCAGCTTGCTCGGACTAGCGGGAGTATACGAGCAGTTCTTC. The variable domain in full, with the rest retrieved from reference TRBV5-1 and TRBJ2-1, is KAGVTQTPRYLIKTRGQQVTLSCSPISGHRSVSWYQQTPGQGLQFLFEYFSETQRNKGNFPGRFSGRQFSNSRSEMNVSTLELGDSALYLCASSLLGLAGVYEQFFGPGTRLTVL.

This rearrangement joins TRBV4-3 to TRBJ1-1, with no clear D. The CDR3 has 17 residues. Germline V lookup: CDR1 LGHNA, CDR2 YSLEER. Trimming shortened V by 0 bases and J by 5 bases, and 19 bases separated the two germline ends. The CDR3 loop reads CASSQDKTNLLRTEAFF. CDR3 sequence (DNA): TGCGCCAGCAGCCAAGATAAAACAAACCTCCTGAGGACTGAAGCTTTCTTT.

V usage is TRBV10-3 and J usage is TRBJ2-7; D not certain. Trimming pared 7 bases from V and 6 bases from J, leaving 19 bases between. Germline V gene data show CDR1 as ENHRY and CDR2 as SYGVKD. The CDR3 has 14 amino acids. CDR3 protein: CAIKAFVRVGEQYF. The CDR3 DNA sequence: TGTGCCATCAAGGCGTTCGTCCGGGTAGGCGAGCAGTACTTC.

This clone occurred a few times. The J gene is TRBJ2-1, the V gene TRBV6-4, with D perhaps matching TRBD2 (6 bases). The germline CDR1 and CDR2 sequences are MRHNA and SNTAGT. CDR3 length equals 15 residues. V lost 0 bases and J 7 bases, leaving 13 bases between the germline ends. In DNA, the CDR3 is TGTGCCAGCAGTGACTCAAGCGGGTCGTATAATGAGCAGTTCTTC. Translation gives CASSDSSGSYNEQFF.

The chain employs TRBV28 and TRBJ2-5; D is unclear. CDR1 and CDR2 from the germline V gene are MDHEN and SYDVKM. This CDR3 has 13 amino acids. Deletions cut 2 bases from V and 0 bases from J, with 4 bases between. The CDR3: CASSLANQETQYF. The DNA for the CDR3 is TGTGCCAGCAGTTTAGCGAACCAAGAGACCCAGTACTTC.

The rearrangement joins TRBV10-3 to TRBJ1-2, with 7 bases lining up with TRBD1. This CDR3 comprises 15 residues. In germline, CDR1 is ENHRY, CDR2 SYGVKD. Trimming removed 2 bases from V and 1 base from J; junction bases left unmatched: 4. CDR3: CAISEDQGGNYGYTF. The CDR3 DNA follows: TGTGCCATCAGTGAGGATCAGGGGGGTAACTATGGCTACACCTTC.

V is TRBV28 and J is TRBJ1-5; weak D call: TRBD1 (6 bases). Germline V gene data show CDR1 as MDHEN and CDR2 as SYDVKM. V dropped 4 bases and J dropped 6 bases, with 10 bases sitting between them. The CDR3 runs to 13 residues. This CDR3 reads CASSSGQFQPQHF. The CDR3 coding sequence is TGTGCCAGCAGTTCAGGACAGTTTCAGCCCCAGCATTTT. The full variable domain, completed using reference TRBV28 and TRBJ1-5, is DVKVTQSSRYLVKRTGEKVFLECVQDMDHENMFWYRQDPGLGLRLIYFSYDVKMKEKGDIPEGYSVSREKKERFSLILESASTNQTSMYLCASSSGQFQPQHFGDGTRLSIL.

The chain has TRBV25-1 and TRBJ1-2; 9 bases fit TRBD1. Germline CDR1 and CDR2: MGHDK and SYGVNS. CDR3 size: 14 residues. With V trimmed by 6 bases and J by 4 bases, 6 bases remained unmatched. CDR3: CASRQPGQGYGYTF. CDR3 DNA sequence: TGTGCCAGCAGGCAACCGGGACAGGGCTATGGCTACACCTTC.

The chain employs TRBV5-6 and TRBJ1-3; D not resolved. The V gene's germline CDR1 is SGHDT and CDR2 YYEEEE. The length of the CDR3 is 14 residues. Trimming shortened V by 6 bases and J by 0 bases, and 10 bases separated the two germline ends. CDR3 DNA sequence: TGTGCCAGCAACCTAAGTCCCTCTGGAAACACCATATATTTT. Amino acids: CASNLSPSGNTIYF.

This chain uses TRBV4-1 with TRBJ2-6; maybe TRBD1 (6 bases). CDR1 and CDR2 (germline): MGHRA, YSYEKL. V lost 11 bases and J 0 bases, leaving 17 bases between the germline ends. This CDR3 region has 16 residues. As DNA, the CDR3 is TGCGCCTCCCACCAGGGGATAGGCTCTGGGGCCAACGTCCTGACTTTC. It is translated as CASHQGIGSGANVLTF.

The V gene is TRBV30, the J gene TRBJ1-1; the D gene is possibly TRBD1 (5 bases). Looked up from germline, CDR1 is GTSNPN and CDR2 is SVGIG (reference sequence). The V end lost 2 bases, the J end lost 0 bases, and 13 bases lay between the germline ends. The CDR3 runs 15 residues. The CDR3 region has the DNA TGTGCCTGGAGTCAGGGCGCAGAAATGAACACTGAAGCTTTCTTT. Translation gives CAWSQGAEMNTEAFF.

The rearrangement links TRBV6-2 or TRBV6-3 to TRBJ2-6; 7 nucleotides align to TRBD1. V lost 4 bases and J lost 0; bases outside the gene matches: 0. The CDR3 runs to 15 residues. Germline CDR1 and CDR2: MNHEY and SVGEGT. The CDR3 nucleotides read TGTGCCAGCAGTTGGGACAGCTCTGGGGCCAACGTCCTGACTTTC. The encoded protein is CASSWDSSGANVLTF.

This chain joins TRBV9 and TRBJ2-7, with 7 positions matching TRBD2. The CDR3 contains 15 residues. The germline gives CDR1 SGDLS, CDR2 YYNGEE. After removal of 0 bases from V and 3 bases from J, the junction contained 6 bases not matched to a gene. CDR3 DNA sequence: TGTGCCAGCAGCGTAGGGCAGGCGGGGGACTACGAGCAGTACTTC. Translation: CASSVGQAGDYEQYF.